The present T cell receptor (beta chain) was sequenced within a study of CD8+ T cells in alopecia areata. Study at large: For the treated group, dosing was oral tofacitinib at 5 to 10 mg twice daily.

Reverse transcribed after extraction, RNA yielded cDNA as the sequencing template. The assay was immunoSEQ multiplex PCR, and TCRdb's table has in-frame clones only and misses some. The data contain some 170,000 clones, roughly 63% of them singletons. The receptor's source is a human donor with alopecia areata. The sample was CD4+ T cells sorted from blood, taken at week 0.

For the CDR3, the DNA is TGTGCCTGGAGCCAGGGGGACTATGGCTACACCTTC. Translating it yields CAWSQGDYGYTF. The rearrangement uses TRBV30 and TRBJ1-2; 7 nucleotides agree with TRBD1. Trimming at V came to 3 bases and at J to 3 bases, leaving 1 base not matched to a gene. CDR1 is GTSNPN and CDR2 is SVGIG in the germline V gene (reference sequence). This CDR3 is 12 amino acids long.